This T cell receptor (beta chain) was found in a study of blood T cell repertoires in COVID-19. CDR1 is SGHVS, CDR2 FQNEAQ, per germline. V was shortened by 4 bases and J by 2 bases, with 12 bases between the two germline ends. CDR3 size: 15 residues. Clinical history as reported by participants underpinned cohort assignment. Original processing methods: Nucleated cell counts were estimated from reference gene primer amplification. TCRdb's copy holds only in-frame clones and misses some; the assay was immunoSEQ multiplex PCR. V and J calls and clone size are as listed in that table; D and trimming were resolved from the DNA. This table has fewer than 350,000 clones, roughly 89% appearing once.

The clonotype comes from a woman aged 18-30 years with acute COVID-19. The chain uses TRBV7-8 and TRBJ1-3; a possible D gene is TRBD1 (5 bases). The specimen was PBMCs or T cells enriched from blood (not recorded which). CDR3 amino acids: CASSSLTEPGNTIYF. The CDR3 DNA sequence: TGTGCCAGCAGCTCCCTGACAGAACCTGGAAACACCATATATTTT.